This T cell receptor (beta chain) was sequenced for a study of blood T cell repertoires in COVID-19 (dated by TCRdb to the early 2020s). Notes on the research overall: Samples covering the acute and convalescent phases of COVID-19 were provided by collaborators in the United States, Italy and Spain. The prospective study material was composed of cDNA or gDNA derived from T cells, B-cell-depleted T cells, or PBMCs. Subjects who had been exposed to COVID-19, were actively infected with it, or had recovered from it provided the deeply sampled blood TCRbeta repertoires that made up the dataset. The repertoires were released in a freely available public database intended as a resource for research on the immune response to SARS-CoV-2. Samples were obtained from the ongoing ImmuneRACE study (first 160 participants) and from 950 to 1,500 subjects provided by 6 global collaborators. Nearly every sample came with metadata listing a de-identified subject ID, COVID-19 status, age in years and sex. Where HLA class I and class II types were available, the types were taken from metadata supplied by the sample provider, not from assay-based typing.

Overall study outcomes, separate from this receptor: The amount of clinical and demographic metadata varied by source and participant and was provided uncurated.

The immunoSEQ Assay, a bias-controlled multiplex PCR, was used to amplify TCRbeta CDR3 regions from genomic DNA. As for how the authors treated the data: The number of nucleated cells in each sample was estimated by amplification of reference gene primers within the assay. To quantify the absolute abundance of each unique TCRbeta CDR3 rearrangement, sequence reads were collapsed and filtered. For each sample, productive Simpson clonality was calculated as the square root of Simpson's diversity index across productive rearrangements. TCRdb re-hosts the immuneACCESS table, in-frame sequences only. Its copies lack some clones; in the studies checked, an unresolved V gene accounts for under half of them, and the cause for the rest is not known. The DNA was the basis for D and trimming; V, J and clone size are from that table. The table for this sample lists approximately 21,000 clones; about 90% of them were counted only once. The ten largest make up about 8% of the sample.

For this chain, trimming is 4 bases at the V end and 9 bases at the J end, and the number of junction bases without a gene match is 9. CDR1 and CDR2, per the germline V gene (reference sequence), are SGHNT and YYREEE. The cysteine opens and the phenylalanine closes a CDR3 of 15 amino acids. Here the CDR3 DNA is all that survives: 45 bases in frame from base 1. Whole blood was collected in K2EDTA tubes by collaborating institutions according to the institutions' own protocols. For TCRbeta analysis, collaborator samples were shipped as frozen whole blood, as isolated PBMCs, or as DNA extracted from either sample type. With regard to this clone: It has no known antigen specificity. No qualities accompany the bases; no much larger clone lies one base away.

The sample was peripheral blood. In this chain, TRBV5-4 is recombined with TRBJ2-1, and TRBD2 aligns with 11 junction nucleotides. The TCR comes from a human donor with active COVID-19. The donor label of this sample is uncertain. This receptor carries the CDR3 CASSPSSGRYSEQFF. In nucleotides, the sequence is TGTGCCAGCAGCCCTTCTAGCGGGAGGTATAGTGAGCAGTTCTTC. Extended through the reference TRBV5-4 and TRBJ2-1 proteins, this CDR3 yields the full variable domain: ETGVTQSPTHLIKTRGQQVTLRCSSQSGHNTVSWYQQALGQGPQFIFQYYREEENGRGNFPPRFSGLQFPNYSSELNVNALELDDSALYLCASSPSSGRYSEQFFGPGTRLTVL.